This paragraph reports one T cell receptor beta chain. Its antigen remains unidentified. This entry belongs to a study of T cells in tuberculosis. Study overall: The T cells targeted glucose monomycolate, a mycobacterial lipid, via CD1B.

Sequenced by immunoSEQ multiplex PCR; TCRdb stores in-frame clones only, minus some. The data contain roughly 35,000 clones, about 94% of them singletons. The germline V gene has CDR1 LGHNA and CDR2 YSLEER. The CDR3 sequence is 14 residues long. The V gene end was trimmed by 0 bases and the J gene end by 6 bases; junction bases not matched to a gene: 1. Study-wide results and limits: Shorter CDR3-alpha in active tuberculosis partly drove smaller distances.

Sequencing was done on a sample of PBMCs. This chain uses TRBV4-3 with TRBJ2-1; TRBD2 matches 8 bases. This sequence was found in a donor between 10 and 35 years old with latent tuberculosis or without tuberculosis infection. Some clones in this sample may be carry-over from other donors' samples. The CDR3 protein is CASSQEGTSNEQFF. The CDR3, as DNA: TGCGCCAGCAGCCAAGAAGGGACTAGCAATGAGCAGTTCTTC.